Presented here are 5 T cell receptor beta chains from one specimen sequenced in a study of CD8 T cells in ankylosing spondylitis (dated by TCRdb to about 2017). Library generation was performed with 5' RACE. For sequencing, an Illumina HiSeq 2500 was employed. Clones were called with MiXCR by TCRdb after fastp trimmed the public reads at Q25, and only in-frame beta chains were retained. Each CDR3 protein appears once, grouped with its most common genes and DNA. The sample table lists roughly 160,000 distinct CDR3 sequences, around 10% of them with a count of one. Clones ranked in the top ten supply 25% to 35% of the sample. The source material was blood, either unsorted or a sorted T cell fraction (not recorded which). Every receptor here comes from a male donor with ankylosing spondylitis or in good health (not recorded which).

This clonotype was detected many times. The J gene is TRBJ2-7, the V gene TRBV29-1; possibly TRBD1 for D (5 bases). CDR3 length: 11 amino acids. The germline V gene encodes CDR1 SQVTM and CDR2 ANQGSEA. V was shortened by 6 bases and J by 5 bases, with 11 bases between the two germline ends. The CDR3: CSVRDSDEQYF. CDR3 DNA: TGCAGCGTACGCGACAGTGACGAGCAGTACTTC.

The table lists this clonotype with many counts. The chain has TRBV29-1 and TRBJ1-5; TRBD1 agrees at 10 bases. Germline V lookup: CDR1 SQVTM, CDR2 ANQGSEA. V trimming: 5 bases; J trimming: 2 bases; junction bases outside the gene matches: 3. The CDR3 extends over 14 amino acids. The CDR3: CSVRQGAGNQPQHF. The CDR3, as DNA: TGCAGCGTTCGACAGGGGGCTGGCAATCAGCCCCAGCATTTT. Supplemented by reference TRBV29-1 and TRBJ1-5, the full variable domain reads SAVISQKPSRDICQRGTSLTIQCQVDSQVTMMFWYRQQPGQSLTLIATANQGSEATYESGFVIDKFPISRPNLTFSTLTVSNMSPEDSSIYLCSVRQGAGNQPQHFGDGTRLSIL.

The J gene is TRBJ2-1, the V gene TRBV5-1; a weak D match, TRBD1 (5 bases). The V and J ends lost 4 bases and 5 bases respectively, with 13 bases between them. Germline V gene sequence: CDR1 SGHRS, CDR2 YFSETQ. This CDR3 comprises 14 residues. CDR3 loop: CASSNRTLHNEQFF. The CDR3 DNA sequence: TGCGCCAGCAGCAACAGGACCCTTCACAATGAGCAGTTCTTC.

Details on this clonotype: One junction end does not reproduce the germline sequence, and a read error may be involved. V gene TRBV20-1 combines with J gene TRBJ1-1; 11 nucleotides agree with TRBD1. The CDR3 totals 14 residues. Germline CDR1 is DFQATT and CDR2 is SNEGSKA (reference sequence). In nucleotides, the CDR3 is TGCAGTGCGAGAGGACAGGGGGCTTTCACTGAAGCTTTCTTT. Protein: CSARGQGAFTEAFF.

In its sample, this clonotype was seen many times. The chain combines TRBV20-1 with TRBJ2-5; TRBD1 aligns across 10 bases. Germline values: CDR1 DFQATT, CDR2 SNEGSKA (reference sequence). V lost 3 bases to trimming and J lost 5 bases; unmatched junction nucleotides: 3. The CDR3 has 13 residues. CDR3 sequence: CSARADRGETQYF. For the CDR3, the DNA is TGCAGTGCTAGGGCGGACAGGGGGGAGACCCAGTACTTC.